This T cell receptor (beta chain) was captured by sequencing in a study of blood T cell repertoires in COVID-19. Study background: The study drew acute and convalescent COVID-19 samples from the United States, Italy and Spain. T cells, B-cell-depleted T cells, or PBMCs supplied cDNA or gDNA.

CDR1 is LGHDT and CDR2 is YNNKEL in the germline V gene (reference sequence). Losses at the gene ends were 1 base for V and 8 bases for J; bases not matched to a gene: 8. The CDR3 has 15 amino acids. The data were produced by immunoSEQ multiplex PCR, yet TCRdb's version contains in-frame clones alone and is incomplete. The profile shows hundreds of thousands of clones, 82% of them singletons. The source of this sequence is a woman older than 75 with acute or convalescent COVID-19. The specimen sequenced was peripheral blood. The rearrangement uses TRBV3-1 (or the pseudogene TRBV3-2) and TRBJ1-2; TRBD1 matches at 9 bases. The CDR3 reads CASSQGGDRALGYTF. The CDR3 DNA reads as TGTGCCAGCAGCCAAGGGGGGGACAGGGCTCTGGGCTACACCTTC.